The T cell receptor (beta chain) described here comes from a study of T cell responses to AZD1222 COVID-19 vaccine (dated by TCRdb to the early 2020s). Study-level background: TCR sequencing was performed for 230 to 250 trial participants, of whom roughly 200 were given two doses of AZD1222 and around 25 were given two doses of MenACWY control vaccine. Trial participants were enrolled into age subgroups of 18-55, 56-69 and 70-plus years, which contained around 150, 29 and 61 TCR-sequenced participants, respectively.

The CDR3 regions of human TCRbeta chains were analyzed by immunosequencing. The study's own analysis went as follows. TCRs in the repertoires were compared against a reference library of SARS-CoV-2-specific TCRs that had been generated with the MIRA antigen-specificity platform. Breadth was defined as the fraction of unique TCRs that were SARS-CoV-2-associated. Depth was defined as the fraction of total T cells that were SARS-CoV-2-associated. Each spike-specific TCR was assigned to its reactive spike region and to a CD4 or CD8 class using the MIRA data. Log10-transformed breadth and depth values were compared by one-way ANOVA with Sidak's multiple comparisons tests. TCRdb carries this immuneACCESS record with in-frame sequences only. Its versions omit some clonotypes, under half of them owing to an unresolved V gene in the studies checked, with the rest unexplained. V, J and clone size reflect that table, while D and trimming were determined from the DNA. The sample records tens of thousands of clones, 88% of which are singletons. Together, the top ten hold approximately 5.4% of the sample.

Remarks on this clone: No antigen is known for it. No much larger clone is present one base from it, and per-base qualities are unavailable.

The V and J ends are trimmed by 9 bases and 10 bases, leaving 21 bases between them. From the germline V gene, CDR1 is MNHEY and CDR2 is SVGAGI. The CDR3 measures 14 amino acids from cysteine to phenylalanine. Kept here is only the CDR3 DNA, which spans 42 bases and is read in frame from base 1. The time point label here, explained by the study, means: baseline before first vaccination. The sample's treatment or condition label, in plain terms: meningococcal conjugate vaccine given as trial control. Vaccinee samples came from UK trials COV001 and COV002, including a single-blind randomized controlled phase 2/3 trial of AZD1222 (ChAdOx1 nCoV-19) in healthy adults. Trial participant PBMC samples were collected at day 0 and day 28 after the second dose for TCRbeta chain sequencing. What the authors observed across the whole study: Only five or six AZD1222 recipients were SARS-CoV-2 seropositive at baseline, limiting conclusions about previously exposed vaccinees. Because no day 14 peak-response samples were available, repertoires were characterized only after the peak T cell response. Reportedly, close to half of the unique spike-specific TCRs recognized epitopes lying outside the regions that are mutated in the B.1.351 and B.1.1.7 variants. Participants were mostly white British, with more females than males. The authors suggested clonal diversity may have been underestimated. Spike-specific TCR breadth and depth rose significantly after two AZD1222 doses compared with day 0 and with MenACWY recipients. The 56-69-year group was small, and its depth increase did not reach significance, likely because of low power. The whole spike protein was spanned by vaccine-associated CD4 TCRs, and dominant responses were seen in regions 160-218 and 743-854.

The sequencing here drew on peripheral blood, taken on day 0 of MenACWY control vaccination. Recombination joined TRBV6-5 with TRBJ1-4; TRBD1 could be the D gene, as 6 bases match. This clonotype was obtained from an adult in good health. At the DNA level, the sequence is TGTGCCAGTTCGGGGAAGACAGGTCAACTAAAACTGTTTTTT. The translation is CASSGKTGQLKLFF.